These 32 T cell receptor beta chains share one sample of origin, sequenced in a study of beta chain features in type 1 diabetes. Study results and limitations: People with Type 1 diabetes carried modestly yet significantly shorter TCRB CDR3s in all four CD4+ subsets.

Every isolated RNA sample was fully reverse transcribed, so sequencing captured expressed TCRB transcripts. Clones were sequenced by immunoSEQ multiplex PCR, and TCRdb holds only the in-frame ones, with some missing. The profile covers under 350,000 clones, with 13% to 15% appearing a single time and more than 0.015% taken by the ten largest. These TCRs' antigens remain unknown. Sequencing was performed on naive CD4+ T cells from blood. The receptors were gathered from a man aged 30 to 45 with type 1 diabetes.

In its sample, this clone was seen a few times. V is TRBV5-1 and J is TRBJ2-7; 7 bases fit TRBD2. V trimming: 1 base; J trimming: 4 bases; junction bases outside the gene matches: 8. CDR1 SGHRS and CDR2 YFSETQ come from the germline V gene. This CDR3 is 15 amino acids long. CDR3 amino acids: CASSLSSGLIYEQYF. In nucleotides, the CDR3 is TGCGCCAGCAGCTTGAGTAGCGGGCTAATTTACGAGCAGTACTTC.

Details on this clone: The sample has other DNA sequences that encode this CDR3 too. The V and J genes are TRBV9 and TRBJ1-3; no clear D. V lost 0 bases and J 0 bases, leaving 7 bases between the germline ends. Germline CDR1 reads SGDLS; CDR2 reads YYNGEE. CDR3 length equals 15 residues. The CDR3 region has the DNA TGTGCCAGCAGCGTAGATGGCAGCTCTGGAAACACCATATATTTT. Translating gives CASSVDGSSGNTIYF. Variable domain in full (rest from reference TRBV9 and TRBJ1-3): DSGVTQTPKHLITATGQRVTLRCSPRSGDLSVYWYQQSLDQGLQFLIQYYNGEERAKGNILERFSAQQFPDLHSELNLSSLELGDSALYFCASSVDGSSGNTIYFGEGSWLTVV.

This clone was picked up a small number of times. Here the CDR3 DNA reads TGCGCCAGCAGCGAACAGGGGAACTATGGCTACACCTTC. Translating gives CASSEQGNYGYTF. The V and J genes are TRBV5-1 and TRBJ1-2; 7 bases match TRBD1. Germline V CDR1 and CDR2: SGHRS, YFSETQ. This CDR3 is built from 13 residues. Trimming took 4 bases from V and 2 from J; bases not matched to a gene: 2.

The V and J genes are TRBV29-1 and TRBJ1-4, with 7 bases fitting TRBD1. The length of the CDR3 is 12 residues. J gave up 6 bases and V 7 bases, and 5 bases lay outside the gene matches. From germline, CDR1 is SQVTM and CDR2 ANQGSEA. CDR3 residues: CSGRQGDEKLFF. The CDR3 coding sequence is TGCAGCGGGAGACAGGGAGATGAAAAACTGTTTTTT.

V usage is TRBV7-8 and J usage is TRBJ2-7, with D maybe TRBD1 (6 bases). V was shortened by 0 bases and J by 0 bases, with 9 bases between the two germline ends. CDR1 is SGHVS, CDR2 FQNEAQ, per germline. This CDR3 has 15 amino acids. CDR3 DNA: TGTGCCAGCAGCTTAGCGACAGGATCCTCCTACGAGCAGTACTTC. Its translation: CASSLATGSSYEQYF.

The V call is TRBV27, the J call TRBJ2-5; 9 bases agree with TRBD2. The CDR3 loop spans 18 amino acids. Germline CDR1 MNHEY, CDR2 SMNVEV (reference sequence). Unmatched junction bases numbered 17, after V lost 5 bases and J lost 4 bases. CDR3 nucleotide sequence: TGTGCCAGCAGTCCCCTTTTGGTAGCGGGAGCAGGGGGAGAGACCCAGTACTTC. This encodes CASSPLLVAGAGGETQYF.

This chain joins TRBV11-2 and TRBJ2-5; D not resolved. In germline, CDR1 is SGHAT, CDR2 FQNNGV. This CDR3 is built from 14 residues. V shed 2 bases and J shed 0 bases, with 7 bases lying between them. The CDR3 loop reads CASSLYTDQETQYF. The CDR3 nucleotides are TGTGCCAGCAGCTTATATACAGACCAAGAGACCCAGTACTTC. Full variable domain (rest looked up from reference TRBV11-2 and TRBJ2-5): EAGVAQSPRYKIIEKRQSVAFWCNPISGHATLYWYQQILGQGPKLLIQFQNNGVVDDSQLPKDRFSAERLKGVDSTLKIQPAKLEDSAVYLCASSLYTDQETQYFGPGTRLLVL.

Points on this clone: This same CDR3 is encoded by further DNA sequences in the sample. This chain uses TRBV5-1 with TRBJ2-5, with D tentatively TRBD1 (6 bases). The germline V gene has CDR1 SGHRS and CDR2 YFSETQ. V lost 0 bases, J lost 2 bases, and 11 bases lay in between. CDR3 length: 15 residues. The CDR3 sequence: CASSLAGTRQETQYF. CDR3 bases: TGCGCCAGCAGCTTGGCAGGGACAAGGCAAGAGACCCAGTACTTC. The full variable domain, with the rest looked up from reference TRBV5-1 and TRBJ2-5, is KAGVTQTPRYLIKTRGQQVTLSCSPISGHRSVSWYQQTPGQGLQFLFEYFSETQRNKGNFPGRFSGRQFSNSRSEMNVSTLELGDSALYLCASSLAGTRQETQYFGPGTRLLVL.

The chain has TRBV7-6 and TRBJ2-2, with 11 nucleotides matching TRBD2. Germline CDR1 is SGHVS and CDR2 is FNYEAQ. The V gene end was trimmed by 5 bases and the J gene end by 4 bases; junction bases not matched to a gene: 3. The CDR3 runs to 15 residues. The CDR3 nucleotides are TGTGCCAGCAGCCTAGGGACTAGCGGCACCGGGGAGCTGTTTTTT. This translates into CASSLGTSGTGELFF.

This clone was seen a handful of times. The chain couples TRBV10-3 to TRBJ2-1, with D perhaps matching TRBD1 (6 bases). The CDR3 is made up of 14 amino acids. Looked up from germline, CDR1 is ENHRY and CDR2 is SYGVKD. Trimming removed 5 bases at V and 0 bases at J, with 8 bases between. The CDR3 nucleotides are TGTGCCATCAGTACACAGGGCTCCTACAATGAGCAGTTCTTC. Its translation is CAISTQGSYNEQFF.

The chain couples TRBV5-4 to TRBJ1-2; unclear D gene. V lost 0 bases and J 4 bases, leaving 13 bases between the germline ends. The CDR3 loop spans 15 amino acids. Germline values: CDR1 SGHNT, CDR2 YYREEE (reference sequence). DNA of the CDR3: TGTGCCAGCAGCTTGGGTGGGCCCACCAGCTATGGCTACACCTTC. Translation: CASSLGGPTSYGYTF.

Comment on this clone: The junction does not match germline at one end; this may be a read error. The chain combines TRBV29-1 with TRBJ1-1, with 7 nucleotides matching TRBD1. The CDR3 covers 12 residues. Germline V CDR1 and CDR2: SQVTM, ANQGSEA. In nucleotides, the CDR3 is TGCAGCGTTAAAGACAGGGACACTGAAGCTTTCTTT. Translated, it gives CSVKDRDTEAFF.

The CDR3 sequence is CASSVGLSTDTQYF. The DNA of the CDR3 is TGTGCCAGCAGCGTGGGACTCAGCACAGATACGCAGTATTTT. The V gene is TRBV7-2, the J gene TRBJ2-3; D might be TRBD2 (6 bases). Per germline, CDR1 SGHTA and CDR2 FQGNSA. V was pared by 5 bases and J by 0 bases, with 9 bases between. This CDR3 has 14 amino acids.

V gene TRBV5-6 combines with J gene TRBJ2-1; 8 nucleotides line up with TRBD2. V dropped 4 bases and J dropped 6; count of bases not matched to a gene: 18. The CDR3 spans 18 residues. Germline V gene lookup returns CDR1 SGHDT and CDR2 YYEEEE. The CDR3 DNA reads TGTGCCAGCAGCCCCTGGACTAGCCTAATCTCCACTTCCAATGAGCAGTTCTTC. It specifies CASSPWTSLISTSNEQFF.

This clone has just a few counts. The chain joins TRBV7-7 to TRBJ2-5; D uncertain. V dropped 1 base and J dropped 5 bases, with 8 bases sitting between them. The germline V gene encodes CDR1 SSHAT and CDR2 FNYEAQ (reference sequence). This CDR3 is 13 amino acids long. This CDR3 reads CASSLEPRETQYF. The CDR3 DNA sequence: TGTGCCAGCAGCTTAGAGCCCCGGGAGACCCAGTACTTC. The entire variable domain, with the rest obtained from reference TRBV7-7 and TRBJ2-5, is as follows: GAGVSQSPRYKVTKRGQDVTLRCDPISSHATLYWYQQALGQGPEFLTYFNYEAQPDKSGLPSDRFSAERPEGSISTLTIQRTEQRDSAMYRCASSLEPRETQYFGPGTRLLVL.

This clone was seen once. The V call is TRBV5-1, the J call TRBJ1-1, with D uncertain. The CDR3 is made up of 12 amino acids. Germline CDR1 and CDR2: SGHRS and YFSETQ. V lost 1 base to trimming and J lost 10 bases, with 11 bases between them. The CDR3 DNA follows: TGCGCCAGCAGCTTGAACTCTAACGGAGCTTTCTTT. Its translation is CASSLNSNGAFF.

The chain uses TRBV19 and TRBJ2-1; 8 nucleotides match TRBD2. Per the germline V gene, CDR1 is LNHDA and CDR2 is SQIVND (reference sequence). The length of the CDR3 is 11 residues. CDR3 nucleotide sequence: TGTGCGTCTGGACTAGCCGGTGAGCAGTTCTTC. Protein: CASGLAGEQFF.

This clone was counted once. The V gene is TRBV18, the J gene TRBJ1-2; D not certain. Germline-derived CDR1 and CDR2 are KGHSH and LQKENI. The ends were cut back, 6 bases at V and 4 bases at J, with 24 bases in the middle. The CDR3 sequence is 17 residues long. The CDR3 sequence: CASSGEAQPARSYGYTF. DNA for the CDR3: TGTGCCAGCTCCGGGGAGGCGCAGCCAGCGCGGAGCTATGGCTACACCTTC.

The chain is built from TRBV7-9 and TRBJ1-4, with D uncertain. Deletions cut 2 bases from V and 5 bases from J, with 9 bases between. The germline gives CDR1 SEHNR, CDR2 FQNEAQ (reference sequence). This CDR3 comprises 14 residues. CDR3 coding DNA: TGTGCCAGCAGCTTAAGAGGCGGGAATGAAAAACTGTTTTTT. Its translation is CASSLRGGNEKLFF. Drawing the rest from reference TRBV7-9 and TRBJ1-4, the complete variable domain is DTGVSQNPRHKITKRGQNVTFRCDPISEHNRLYWYRQTLGQGPEFLTYFQNEAQLEKSRLLSDRFSAERPKGSFSTLEIQRTEQGDSAMYLCASSLRGGNEKLFFGSGTQLSVL.

In this sample, this clone turned up a few times. This chain connects TRBV7-2 to TRBJ2-3; 10 bases fit TRBD1. This CDR3 is 15 amino acids long. CDR1 and CDR2 from the germline V gene are SGHTA and FQGNSA. V shed 6 bases, J shed 3 bases, and the junction held 6 bases outside the gene matches. The CDR3 sequence: CASSSQGQGTDTQYF. In nucleotides, the CDR3 is TGTGCCAGCAGTTCACAGGGACAGGGGACAGATACGCAGTATTTT.

This clone was observed a handful of times. The rearrangement uses TRBV5-1 and TRBJ2-1; 9 bases are shared with TRBD2. There are 15 residues in the CDR3. V dropped 0 bases and J dropped 4; count of bases not matched to a gene: 2. The germline V gene encodes CDR1 SGHRS and CDR2 YFSETQ. The CDR3 loop reads CASSLDAGGYNEQFF. Written as DNA, the CDR3 is TGCGCCAGCAGCTTGGATGCGGGAGGGTACAATGAGCAGTTCTTC.

This clone was observed a few times. This sequence joins TRBV29-1 and TRBJ2-5, with TRBD2 identical over 7 bases. This CDR3 has 14 residues. The trim removed 1 base at V and 1 base at J, leaving 3 bases unmatched. Germline values: CDR1 SQVTM, CDR2 ANQGSEA. CDR3 nucleotide sequence: TGCAGCGTTGAAGGACTAGCCGTCCAAGAGACCCAGTACTTC. It encodes CSVEGLAVQETQYF.

This clone has only a few counts. The V and J genes are TRBV29-1 and TRBJ2-3; TRBD2 agrees at 11 bases. CDR3 length: 15 amino acids. V was clipped by 6 bases and J by 0 bases; unmatched bases: 5. The germline gives CDR1 SQVTM, CDR2 ANQGSEA. CDR3 amino acids: CSVTVAGGSTDTQYF. CDR3 nucleotides: TGCAGCGTCACAGTAGCGGGGGGGAGCACAGATACGCAGTATTTT.

This chain connects TRBV28 to TRBJ2-6; D is ambiguous. CDR3 length equals 16 residues. V was shortened by 5 bases and J by 0 bases, with 11 bases between the two germline ends. Germline V gene sequence: CDR1 MDHEN, CDR2 SYDVKM. For the CDR3, the DNA is TGTGCCAGCAGTCCCCCGACAAGCTCTGGGGCCAACGTCCTGACTTTC. It encodes CASSPPTSSGANVLTF.

Remarks on this clone: Additional DNA sequences in this sample encode the identical CDR3. The chain is built from TRBV5-1 and TRBJ2-6; D perhaps matches TRBD2 (5 bases). The V end was cut by 3 bases, the J end by 0 bases, with 7 bases between. In germline, CDR1 is SGHRS, CDR2 YFSETQ. The CDR3 totals 15 residues. CDR3 amino acids: CASSSGDSGANVLTF. CDR3 DNA: TGCGCCAGCAGCTCCGGGGACTCTGGGGCCAACGTCCTGACTTTC.

The chain links TRBV10-3 to TRBJ1-4; a possible D gene is TRBD1 (5 bases). CDR1 is ENHRY, CDR2 SYGVKD, per germline. V lost 10 bases and J 2 bases, leaving 11 bases between the germline ends. The CDR3 is 13 amino acids. Here the CDR3 reads CATTSGTNEKLFF. The CDR3 nucleotides are TGTGCCACCACCTCAGGGACTAATGAAAAACTGTTTTTT.

The chain employs TRBV4-3 and TRBJ2-3; TRBD2 matches 8 bases. The CDR3 covers 15 residues. The trim removed 5 bases at V and 2 bases at J, leaving 6 bases unmatched. Germline V gives CDR1 LGHNA, CDR2 YSLEER. This chain's CDR3 is CASSVTSGNTDTQYF. The CDR3 nucleotides are TGCGCCAGCAGCGTTACTAGCGGAAACACAGATACGCAGTATTTT.

This rearrangement joins TRBV18 to TRBJ1-5, with D unclear. Trimming cost V 6 bases and J 0 bases, with 6 bases left between them. This CDR3 has 13 amino acids. Germline V lookup: CDR1 KGHSH, CDR2 LQKENI. The CDR3 loop reads CASSSYSNQPQHF. CDR3 sequence (DNA): TGTGCCAGCTCCTCGTATAGCAATCAGCCCCAGCATTTT. Using reference TRBV18 and TRBJ1-5 for the parts outside the CDR3, the full variable domain is NAGVMQNPRHLVRRRGQEARLRCSPMKGHSHVYWYRQLPEEGLKFMVYLQKENIIDESGMPKERFSAEFPKEGPSILRIQQVVRGDSAAYFCASSSYSNQPQHFGDGTRLSIL.

This clone was counted only a few times. The chain joins TRBV19 to TRBJ1-5, with unresolved D. Germline assignment: CDR1 LNHDA and CDR2 SQIVND (reference sequence). The CDR3 consists of 14 residues. Trimming removed 5 bases from V and 4 bases from J, with 12 bases in between. The CDR3 DNA reads as TGTGCCAGTAGTCCGACTCCTTTTAATCAGCCCCAGCATTTT. This sequence encodes CASSPTPFNQPQHF. The whole variable domain, filled in from reference TRBV19 and TRBJ1-5, reads DGGITQSPKYLFRKEGQNVTLSCEQNLNHDAMYWYRQDPGQGLRLIYYSQIVNDFQKGDIAEGYSVSREKKESFPLTVTSAQKNPTAFYLCASSPTPFNQPQHFGDGTRLSIL.

In this sample, this clone turned up a few times. CDR3 DNA: TGTGCCAGCGCGGAGGTAGCGGGGCTCAATGAGCAGTTCTTC. The encoded protein is CASAEVAGLNEQFF. J is TRBJ2-1 and V is TRBV2; 8 nucleotides match TRBD2. The ends lost 8 bases at V and 6 bases at J; junction bases unmatched: 9. The germline V gene has CDR1 SNHLY and CDR2 FYNNEI. CDR3 size: 14 residues.

CDR3 sequence (DNA): TGTGCCAGCCGAGGGACAGGGGGGTTCGGGGAGCTGTTTTTT. Its protein product is CASRGTGGFGELFF. The rearrangement uses TRBV19 and TRBJ2-2; 11 nucleotides agree with TRBD1. The CDR3 is made up of 14 amino acids. Germline CDR1 is LNHDA and CDR2 is SQIVND (reference sequence). V was clipped by 9 bases and J by 7 bases; unmatched bases: 7. The full variable domain, in which reference TRBV19 and TRBJ2-2 provide the parts outside the CDR3, is DGGITQSPKYLFRKEGQNVTLSCEQNLNHDAMYWYRQDPGQGLRLIYYSQIVNDFQKGDIAEGYSVSREKKESFPLTVTSAQKNPTAFYLCASRGTGGFGELFFGEGSRLTVL.

V gene TRBV19 combines with J gene TRBJ1-5; D is ambiguous. CDR3 length: 15 residues. The ends were cut back, 6 bases at V and 1 base at J, with 13 bases in the middle. CDR1 and CDR2 from the germline V gene are LNHDA and SQIVND (reference sequence). The CDR3 region has the DNA TGTGCCAGTAGGGTATCGGGGATGAGCAATCAGCCCCAGCATTTT. Translated, it gives CASRVSGMSNQPQHF.